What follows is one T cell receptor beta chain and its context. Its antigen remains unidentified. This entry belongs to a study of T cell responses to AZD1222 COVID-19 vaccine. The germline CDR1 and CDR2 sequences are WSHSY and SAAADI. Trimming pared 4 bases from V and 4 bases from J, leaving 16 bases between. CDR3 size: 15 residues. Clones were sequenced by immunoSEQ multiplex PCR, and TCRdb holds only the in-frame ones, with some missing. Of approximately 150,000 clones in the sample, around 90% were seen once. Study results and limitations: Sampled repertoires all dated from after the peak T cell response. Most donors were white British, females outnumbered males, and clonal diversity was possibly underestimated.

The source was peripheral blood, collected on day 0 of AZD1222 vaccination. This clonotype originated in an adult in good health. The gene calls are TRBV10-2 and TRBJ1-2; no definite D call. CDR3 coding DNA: TGCGCCAGCAGTGTAATTGGGAGGCCCACCTATGGCTACACCTTC. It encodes CASSVIGRPTYGYTF.